This entry describes one TCR beta chain. Its target is not known. This specimen comes from a study of OX40 agonist ivuxolimab in advanced cancers. The study, taken as a whole, reports: Antigen specificity was not determined for the expanded peripheral T cells. In general, CD8+ T cells held more expanded clones than CD4+ did, on average.

Here immunoSEQ multiplex PCR was the method, and the copy in TCRdb shows in-frame clones only, minus some. The sample shows approximately 67,000 clones, around 90% of them seen only once. CDR1 and CDR2 from the germline V gene are MNHEY and SMNVEV (reference sequence). V shed 5 bases, J shed 4 bases, and the junction held 6 bases outside the gene matches. This CDR3 has 16 amino acids. With autoimmune disease history or systemic immunosuppression, patients were excluded. The source of this sequence is an adult with an advanced solid tumor such as melanoma, head and neck, liver or kidney cancer. The sequences come from CD4+ or CD8+ T cells sorted from blood, collected in a trial of the OX40 agonist ivuxolimab. The chain carries TRBV27 and TRBJ2-6; TRBD2 agrees at 9 bases. CDR3 loop: CASSSGRMGGANVLTF. DNA for the CDR3: TGTGCCAGCAGTAGCGGGAGGATGGGAGGGGCCAACGTCCTGACTTTC.